This T cell receptor (beta chain) was captured by sequencing in a study of shared clonotypes between healthy human individuals. About the research overall: The study enrolled two women and a few men aged 18 to 49. Points from the study as a whole: Apart from blood, nothing was sampled; tissue repertoires likely differ.

Source study methods: ImmunoSEQ output lacked quality scores and full-length reads, limiting matched filtering. The protocol was immunoSEQ multiplex PCR, while the TCRdb copy is restricted to in-frame clones and leaves out a portion. That table is the source of V, J and clone size, and D and trimming were worked out from the DNA. The sample holds roughly 2.2 million clones, less than 95% seen once. The CDR3 length is 19 residues. V shed 4 bases, J shed 1 base, and the junction held 14 bases outside the gene matches. With respect to this clone: Antigen unknown.

The genes are TRBV5-3 and TRBJ2-3, with TRBD2 matching over 11 bases. TRBV5-3 is flagged as an ORF with uncertain function. The sample consisted of naive CD4+ T cells from PBMCs. Subset given: CD45RA+ positively selected. This sequence was found in a young man in good health. Some clones in this sample may be carry-over from other donors' samples. The CDR3, as DNA: TGTGCCAGAAGCCCCGGGATCTTAGCGGGAGGGCCTGGCACAGATACGCAGTATTTT. This gives the protein CARSPGILAGGPGTDTQYF.